One and the same sample provided the 21 T cell receptor beta chains below, sequenced in a study of CDR3 diversity in severe acne. TCRdb re-called the PCR reads with MiXCR, one entry per CDR3 protein. The profile covers fewer than 100,000 distinct CDR3 sequences, with over 40% appearing a single time and approximately 14% taken by the ten largest. The sequencing input was blood. The receptor set was obtained from a male donor in good health, without acne.

The genes are TRBV20-1 and TRBJ2-7; 7 positions agree with TRBD1. The CDR3 is 15 amino acids. From germline, CDR1 is DFQATT and CDR2 SNEGSKA (reference sequence). V was pared by 6 bases and J by 2 bases, with 13 bases of the junction left unmatched. CDR3 region: CSASSPSGQPYEQYF. DNA for the CDR3: TGCAGTGCCAGCTCCCCCTCGGGACAGCCCTACGAGCAGTACTTC.

This clonotype showed up many times. V usage is TRBV5-4 and J usage is TRBJ2-7, with 7 bases fitting TRBD1. This CDR3 contains 13 residues. V lost 6 bases and J lost 6; bases outside the gene matches: 9. CDR1 and CDR2 (germline): SGHNT, YYREEE (reference sequence). The CDR3 DNA is TGTGCCAGCAATTTTAACAGGGGAAGCGAGCAGTACTTC. Translation: CASNFNRGSEQYF.

In regard to this clonotype: The junction departs from the called germline gene at one end, perhaps through a read error. The chain couples TRBV24-1 to TRBJ2-3, with D tentatively TRBD2 (5 bases). Germline values: CDR1 KGHDR, CDR2 SFDVKD. The CDR3 is 15 residues long. The CDR3 loop is CATRDWEFFTDTRYF. Here the CDR3 DNA reads TGTGCCACCAGGGATTGGGAGTTTTTCACAGATACGCGGTATTTT.

The table lists this clonotype with a few counts. The chain joins TRBV5-6 to TRBJ1-1, with D tentatively TRBD1 (5 bases). Per germline, CDR1 SGHDT and CDR2 YYEEEE. This CDR3 contains 13 residues. Trimming took 0 bases from V and 7 from J, leaving 10 bases between them. CDR3 region: CASSLGDFGEAFF. CDR3 bases: TGTGCCAGCAGCTTGGGGGACTTTGGTGAAGCTTTCTTT.

The V call is TRBV7-9, the J call TRBJ1-2, with 9 bases fitting TRBD1. Trimming at V came to 4 bases and at J to 4 bases, leaving 10 bases not matched to a gene. The CDR3 covers 16 residues. Germline V gives CDR1 SEHNR, CDR2 FQNEAQ (reference sequence). CDR3 nucleotide sequence: TGTGCCAGCAGCTGGGACCGGGACAGGGCTGCCTATGGCTACACCTTC. Translation: CASSWDRDRAAYGYTF.

Turning to this clonotype: Without the conserved terminal phenylalanine or tryptophan, this CDR3 likely stems from a read error. It is unclear where the CDR3 begins or ends on the DNA, so no DNA is shown, and the CDR3 is as TCRdb lists it. The gene calls are TRBV5-1 and TRBJ2-1; TRBD1 was called by the table and not checked on the DNA. The germline V gene has CDR1 SGHRS and CDR2 YFSETQ. The CDR3 numbers 18 amino acids, ends counted. This CDR3 reads CASSEGGQDFRSPTMSSC.

There are a few counts of this clonotype. This chain connects TRBV29-1 to TRBJ1-1, with D possibly TRBD1 on 5 matching bases. V was trimmed by 7 bases and J by 4 bases, leaving 16 bases between them. The CDR3 is 13 amino acids. Germline loops: CDR1 SQVTM, CDR2 ANQGSEA. In DNA form, the CDR3 reads TGCAGCGCTGTTCGAGGGACGGGCACTGAAGCTTTCTTT. Its protein product is CSAVRGTGTEAFF. The full variable domain, completed using reference TRBV29-1 and TRBJ1-1, is SAVISQKPSRDICQRGTSLTIQCQVDSQVTMMFWYRQQPGQSLTLIATANQGSEATYESGFVIDKFPISRPNLTFSTLTVSNMSPEDSSIYLCSAVRGTGTEAFFGQGTRLTVV.

This clonotype was seen many times. The chain links TRBV6-2 or TRBV6-3 to TRBJ2-5; tentative D call: TRBD2 (5 bases). V was pared by 6 bases and J by 2 bases, with 16 bases between. CDR1 and CDR2 from the germline V gene are MNHEY and SVGEGT. The CDR3 consists of 15 residues. The CDR3 nucleotides read TGTGCCAGCAGCTCAGGAAAGGACTCTCAAGAGACCCAGTACTTC. The encoded protein is CASSSGKDSQETQYF.

This clonotype qualifies as medium-sized. This rearrangement joins TRBV20-1 to TRBJ1-1, with D hard to call. Trimming took off 1 base at V and 1 base at J, with 7 bases between the two ends. The length of the CDR3 is 13 residues. The V gene's germline CDR1 is DFQATT and CDR2 SNEGSKA (reference sequence). CDR3 protein: CSARVRQNTEAFF. The DNA for the CDR3 is TGCAGTGCTAGAGTCAGACAGAACACTGAAGCTTTCTTT.

In the case of this clonotype: At one end, the junction sequence differs from germline, possibly due to a read error. The chain links TRBV6-6 to TRBJ2-5, with D perhaps assigned TRBD1 or TRBD2 (5 bases each). CDR1 is MNHNY, CDR2 SVGAGI, per germline (reference sequence). CDR3 length: 15 amino acids. CDR3 nucleotides: TGTGCCGGCAGTTACTCACGGGACGGACAAGAGACCCAGTACTTC. It yields the protein CAGSYSRDGQETQYF.

Details on this clonotype: The CDR3 does not close with the conserved phenylalanine or tryptophan, likely indicating a read error. The rearrangement joins TRBV5-1 to TRBJ2-5, with a tentative D call TRBD1 (5 bases). CDR1 is SGHRS and CDR2 is YFSETQ in the germline V gene. This CDR3 comprises 13 residues. The CDR3 sequence is CASSLDRQGTQYL. The CDR3 DNA is TGCGCCAGCAGCTTGGACAGGCAAGGGACCCAGTACCTC.

This clonotype was counted only a few times. This chain connects TRBV5-6 to TRBJ2-7; TRBD1 aligns across 9 bases. The CDR3 loop spans 13 amino acids. Germline CDR1 reads SGHDT; CDR2 reads YYEEEE. The ends lost 4 bases at V and 6 bases at J; junction bases unmatched: 5. CDR3: CASSRGQGFEQYF. The DNA of the CDR3 is TGTGCCAGCAGCAGGGGACAGGGATTCGAGCAGTACTTC.

This rearrangement joins TRBV20-1 to TRBJ2-7, with 14 bases identical to TRBD2. Per the germline V gene, CDR1 is DFQATT and CDR2 is SNEGSKA (reference sequence). The junction had 6 bases not matched to a gene; V was cut back by 3 bases and J by 2 bases. The CDR3 is 16 amino acids. CDR3 bases: TGCAGTGCTAGGGGACTAGCGGGAGTTCAGCCCTACGAGCAGTACTTC. Amino acids: CSARGLAGVQPYEQYF.

This chain connects TRBV24-1 to TRBJ1-1, with 11 bases aligning to TRBD1. Germline values: CDR1 KGHDR, CDR2 SFDVKD. The V and J ends lost 6 bases and 13 bases, in that order; junction bases with no gene match: 6. The CDR3 sequence is 12 residues long. CDR3: CATSNGTGGIFF. Written as DNA, the CDR3 is TGTGCCACCAGTAATGGGACAGGGGGAATTTTCTTT.

This clonotype has ten or more counts. The V gene is TRBV19, the J gene TRBJ1-5; D unresolved. V lost 3 bases and J lost 6, with 18 bases in between. The CDR3 is made up of 16 amino acids. Germline CDR1 LNHDA, CDR2 SQIVND (reference sequence). The CDR3 spells CASSMPWGPLTQPQHF. Written as DNA, the CDR3 is TGTGCCAGTAGTATGCCCTGGGGTCCGTTGACTCAGCCCCAGCATTTT.

This chain connects TRBV7-9 to TRBJ2-5, with a weak D call TRBD1 (5 bases). Germline lookup yields CDR1 SEHNR and CDR2 FQNEAQ (reference sequence). The CDR3 length is 14 residues. V was trimmed by 6 bases and J by 3 bases, leaving 14 bases between them. Here the CDR3 reads CASSPTLGEETQYF. The CDR3 region has the DNA TGTGCCAGCAGTCCGACCCTAGGGGAAGAGACCCAGTACTTC.

The chain joins TRBV11-1 to TRBJ2-7; 9 bases agree with TRBD1. Per germline, CDR1 SGHAT and CDR2 FQDESV (reference sequence). This CDR3 has 15 amino acids. J was trimmed by 4 bases and V by 2 bases; bases with no gene match: 6. As DNA, the CDR3 is TGTGCCAGCAGCTTACCGGGACAGGGAACATACGAGCAGTACTTC. As protein: CASSLPGQGTYEQYF.

This clonotype appeared many times. The chain couples TRBV5-6 to TRBJ1-1; 8 nucleotides match TRBD1. Germline V gene data show CDR1 as SGHDT and CDR2 as YYEEEE. Unmatched junction bases numbered 14, after V lost 1 base and J lost 3 bases. CDR3 size: 18 residues. This CDR3 is CASSLFLDREAVDTEAFF. In DNA form, the CDR3 reads TGTGCCAGCAGCTTGTTTCTGGACAGGGAAGCGGTCGACACTGAAGCTTTCTTT.

The V gene is TRBV6-2 or TRBV6-3, the J gene TRBJ2-7, with 8 bases identical to TRBD1. Germline CDR1 MNHEY, CDR2 SVGEGT. The trim removed 5 bases at V and 1 base at J, leaving 4 bases unmatched. The CDR3 is 14 amino acids. CDR3: CASSRDRQSYEQYF. The CDR3 bases are TGTGCCAGCAGTAGGGACAGGCAATCCTACGAGCAGTACTTC.

Note on this clonotype: One end of the junction fails to match germline, which may point to a read error. DNA of the CDR3: TGCGCCAGCAGCTGGACTAGCGGGAGTGGCTACGAGCAGTACTTC. Protein: CASSWTSGSGYEQYF. The chain has TRBV24-1 and TRBJ2-7; 13 bases line up with TRBD2. The germline CDR1 and CDR2 sequences are KGHDR and SFDVKD. The CDR3 covers 15 residues.

On this clonotype itself: A read error may produce the germline difference seen at one junction end. The chain links TRBV4-1 to TRBJ1-1; tentatively, D is TRBD1 (6 bases). Germline V gene data show CDR1 as MGHRA and CDR2 as YSYEKL. The CDR3 length is 18 residues. In DNA form, the CDR3 reads TGCGCCAGCAGCCAATCCTATGACAGGAATTACATGAACACTGAAGCCTTCTTT. Amino acid sequence: CASSQSYDRNYMNTEAFF.